The present entry profiles one T cell receptor (beta chain) with its context. The CDR3 totals 15 residues. Looked up from germline, CDR1 is SGDLS and CDR2 is YYNGEE. V was cut by 4 bases and J by 4 bases, with 14 bases left in between. Analyses pooled second doses at about 4 or about 12 weeks. These data come from a study of T cell responses to AZD1222 COVID-19 vaccine. Some clones are missing from TCRdb's copy, which holds only in-frame ones; the method was immunoSEQ multiplex PCR. The sample carries more than 20,000 clones, around 86% recorded once. The source is an adult who received the AZD1222 COVID-19 vaccine. The chain joins TRBV9 to TRBJ2-2; D is possibly TRBD2 (6 bases). Source: peripheral blood, taken 28 days after the second AZD1222 dose. In DNA form, the CDR3 reads TGTGCCAGCAGCCCCCATGGGGGAGGCACCGGGGAGCTGTTTTTT. Protein: CASSPHGGGTGELFF.